The T cell receptor (beta chain) under discussion was sequenced for a study of cytomegalovirus exposure and HLA in healthy donors. Broader study findings: Rarity marked most TCR sequences, yet some public TCRs occurred in many donors. In a later analysis, at a false discovery rate of 0.05, under 20,000 TCR beta sequences were associated with HLA alleles.

With regard to this clone: Its specificity is unknown.

The PCR ran on 60 Vbeta and 13 Jbeta primers. Produced via immunoSEQ multiplex PCR; TCRdb's table is partial and in-frame only. The sample lists roughly 150,000 clones, 70% to 80% seen once, with roughly an eighth in the top ten. This CDR3 contains 16 residues. The V end lost 0 bases, the J end lost 3 bases, and 15 bases lay between the germline ends. In germline, CDR1 is MNHEY, CDR2 SVGAGI. The clonotype was recovered from a middle-aged woman in good health and CMV-seronegative. The J gene is TRBJ2-7, the V gene TRBV6-5; a possible D gene is TRBD1 (5 bases). The sequenced material came from PBMCs. CDR3 sequence: CASSYSSRATSYEQYF. The CDR3 DNA follows: TGTGCCAGCAGTTACTCCAGCAGGGCAACGAGCTACGAGCAGTACTTC.